Listed below are T cell receptor beta chains from one sample, sequenced in a study of CD8 T cells in ankylosing spondylitis. Each CDR3 protein is one row after TCRdb ran MiXCR on the 5' RACE reads. The sample consists of 130,000 to 150,000 distinct CDR3 sequences, approximately 8.4% of them appearing once. The sequenced sample was synovial fluid, either unsorted or a sorted T cell fraction (not recorded which). These receptors were collected from a male donor with ankylosing spondylitis. Each CDR3 is given with its conserved first and last residue. The order of the fields is V gene, clone size, J gene, D gene, CDR3 DNA, CDR3 protein. D genes are given only for firm matches. The size field is filled for only some rows; it gives once, few, many or a size class.

TRBV6-1	NA	TRBJ2-1	NA	TGTGCCAGCTCAAACATTGGTTCTAATGAGCAGTTCTTC	CASSNIGSNEQFF
TRBV5-4	few	TRBJ1-2	TRBD1	TGTGCCAGCAGCTTGCAAAACTCCCAGGGGGTCGGCTACACCTTC	CASSLQNSQGVGYTF
TRBV2	NA	TRBJ1-5	NA	TGTGCCAGCGGAGGGACGGTTAGCAATCAGCCCCAGCATTTT	CASGGTVSNQPQHF
TRBV9	many	TRBJ2-1	TRBD2	TGTGCCAGCAGCTTCGGGACTAGCGGGGGACCCTCCTACAATGAGCAGTTCTTC	CASSFGTSGGPSYNEQFF
TRBV3-1	many	TRBJ2-5	NA	TGTGCCAGCAGCCAACGGGGTAGGGCGGTGTATCAAGAGACCCAGTACTTC	CASSQRGRAVYQETQYF
TRBV20-1	NA	TRBJ2-1	NA	TGCAGTGCTAGAGATTGGGGGGCAGGTTTCGAGCAGTTCTTC	CSARDWGAGFEQFF
TRBV6-5	few	TRBJ1-2	NA	TGTGCCAGCAGTTACCAAAACTATGGCTACACCTTC	CASSYQNYGYTF
TRBV28	few	TRBJ2-5	NA	TGTGCCAGCACTATAGGGGGGAGAGCCCAGTACTTC	CASTIGGRAQYF
TRBV6-1	few	TRBJ1-5	NA	TGTGCCAGCAGTGAATATCCCGCACTAGGGCAGCATTTT	CASSEYPALGQHF
TRBV7-9	many	TRBJ1-2	NA	TGTGCCAGCAGCTTAGAGACAGCTAACTATGGCTACACCTTC	CASSLETANYGYTF
TRBV20-1	few	TRBJ1-2	NA	TGCAGTGCTAGAGATGAGGGTGAGCAGGGAGGCTACACCTTC	CSARDEGEQGGYTF
TRBV6-5	many	TRBJ1-2	NA	TGTGCCAGCAGTTACCGTGGGCAGGGAGCCTATGGCTACACCTTC	CASSYRGQGAYGYTF
TRBV7-3	many	TRBJ1-1	NA	TGTGCCAGCAGCTTATCTCGGGACCTAAACACTGAAGCTTTCTTT	CASSLSRDLNTEAFF
TRBV7-6	many	TRBJ2-3	NA	TGTGCCAGCACGTCGGTGGGCACAGATACGCAGTATTTT	CASTSVGTDTQYF
TRBV20-1	few	TRBJ1-1	NA	TGCAGTGCTAGTGGCAGGGTGGGCACTGAAGCTTTCTTT	CSASGRVGTEAFF
TRBV10-3	NA	TRBJ2-5	TRBD1	TGTGCCATCAGTAGACAGGGGGAGACCCAGTACTTC	CAISRQGETQYF
TRBV5-6	NA	TRBJ1-1	NA	TGTGCCAGCAACACTCCTATGAACACTGAAGCTTTCTTT	CASNTPMNTEAFF
TRBV7-9	many	TRBJ2-1	NA	TGTGCCAGCAGCCGTGGGGCGGATCTATACAATGAGCAGTTCTTC	CASSRGADLYNEQFF
TRBV27	NA	TRBJ1-4	NA	TGTGCCAGCAGGGCTAGCTGGGGAAAACTGTTTTTT	CASRASWGKLFF
TRBV7-9	NA	TRBJ2-2	TRBD1	TGTGCCAGCAGCGTACAGGGGTTCCTGAACACCGGGGAGCTGTTTTTT	CASSVQGFLNTGELFF
TRBV20-1	many	TRBJ1-5	NA	TGCAGTGCGAGGAACCAGGGAAACTATCAGCCCCAGCATTTT	CSARNQGNYQPQHF
TRBV4-2	many	TRBJ2-7	TRBD2	TGTGCCAGCAGCAAAGCTTTAGTCACTAGCGACTTATACGAGCAGTACTTC	CASSKALVTSDLYEQYF
TRBV20-1	few	TRBJ2-2	NA	TGCAGTGCAGGTGGGCCTGCGAGGACCGGGGAGCTGTTTTTT	CSAGGPARTGELFF
TRBV28	many	TRBJ1-3	NA	TGTGCCAGCAGTTTTTTGTCAGTTGGAAACACCATATATTTT	CASSFLSVGNTIYF
TRBV5-1	NA	TRBJ2-7	NA	TGCGCCAGCAGCGCGGACAGCTCCTACGAGCAGTACTTC	CASSADSSYEQYF